This TCR beta chain was sequenced for a study of control samples from healthy donors and cancer patients. Profiled with immunoSEQ multiplex PCR; TCRdb holds only in-frame clones, not every one. The table has about 83,000 clones, roughly 91% seen once. Trimming removed 3 bases at V and 6 bases at J, with 11 bases between. Germline CDR1 and CDR2: SNHLY and FYNNEI. CDR3 length: 13 residues. The chain has TRBV2 and TRBJ1-1, with D uncertain. What was sequenced was blood. The sequence was collected from a man aged 50-60 years in good health. DNA for the CDR3: TGTGCCAGCAGTGATTCCGGGAAGGCTGAAGCTTTCTTT. This encodes CASSDSGKAEAFF.